This entry describes one T cell receptor (beta chain). Assay used: immunoSEQ multiplex PCR; TCRdb lists only in-frame clones, some missing. The sample has about 140,000 clones, approximately 90% seen once; the top ten hold about 10%. The entry originates in a study of blood T cell repertoires in COVID-19. The clonotype originates from a woman at least 80 years old with acute or convalescent COVID-19. What was sequenced was peripheral blood.

In DNA, the CDR3 is TGTGCCAGCAGCCCCAGCCCAATACAGGGGGGAGTCGGGCAGTTCTTC. This sequence encodes CASSPSPIQGGVGQFF. The V and J genes are TRBV9 and TRBJ2-1; TRBD1 matches at 8 bases. Germline-derived CDR1 and CDR2 are SGDLS and YYNGEE. The CDR3 loop spans 16 amino acids. J was trimmed by 12 bases and V by 4 bases; bases with no gene match: 18.